These 31 T cell receptor beta chains were sequenced from one sample in a study of CD8+ T cells in alopecia areata. After isolation, RNA underwent reverse transcription to generate cDNA as the sequencing template. Here immunoSEQ multiplex PCR was the method, and the copy in TCRdb shows in-frame clones only, minus some. This table holds 75,000 to 80,000 clones, around 60% found once. Indicated treatment: oral pan-JAK inhibitor, 5-10 mg twice daily. Sequencing used CD8+ T cells sorted from blood, obtained at week 24, from a patient treated with tofacitinib. The source of these receptors is a human donor with alopecia areata.

The V and J genes are TRBV10-3 and TRBJ2-5, with D unresolved. The CDR3 length is 12 residues. V was clipped by 3 bases and J by 2 bases, with 4 bases between them. Germline lookup yields CDR1 ENHRY and CDR2 SYGVKD. The DNA of the CDR3 is TGTGCCATCAGTGACTTACAAGAGACCCAGTACTTC. Translating gives CAISDLQETQYF.

This chain joins TRBV7-9 and TRBJ1-2; a weak D match, TRBD1 (6 bases). V lost 5 bases, J lost 8 bases, and 15 bases lay in between. CDR3 length: 13 residues. The germline V gene encodes CDR1 SEHNR and CDR2 FQNEAQ (reference sequence). This CDR3 is CASSPTGTLGYTF. CDR3 in DNA: TGTGCCAGCAGCCCTACAGGGACCCTGGGCTACACCTTC.

This clone has only a few counts. The gene calls are TRBV2 and TRBJ2-2, with 7 bases aligning to TRBD1. Germline CDR1 is SNHLY and CDR2 is FYNNEI. The CDR3 is 17 residues long. V shed 2 bases, J shed 5 bases, and the junction held 11 bases outside the gene matches. CDR3 nucleotide sequence: TGTGCCAGCAGTGAACCATCAACAGGGGAAAGTACCGGGGAGCTGTTTTTT. Translated: CASSEPSTGESTGELFF.

The chain couples TRBV19 to TRBJ2-5, with D unclear. The CDR3 is 15 residues long. Trimming removed 3 bases at V and 5 bases at J, with 16 bases between. CDR1 and CDR2 from the germline V gene are LNHDA and SQIVND (reference sequence). CDR3 bases: TGTGCCAGTAGTATTTTAGGTGGGGTCGGGGAGACCCAGTACTTC. Encoded protein: CASSILGGVGETQYF.

The rearrangement joins TRBV27 to TRBJ1-1; D may be TRBD1 (5 bases). Germline CDR1 MNHEY, CDR2 SMNVEV (reference sequence). CDR3 length equals 15 residues. Trimming left V 1 base short and J 0 bases short, with 9 bases between. Here the CDR3 reads CASSLWQGLNTEAFF. CDR3 in DNA: TGTGCCAGCAGTTTATGGCAGGGATTGAACACTGAAGCTTTCTTT.

This clone was counted only a few times. The rearrangement joins TRBV7-8 to TRBJ1-1; the D is unclear. CDR3 length equals 15 residues. V gave up 5 bases and J gave up 0 bases, with 13 bases separating them. Looked up from germline, CDR1 is SGHVS and CDR2 is FQNEAQ. In DNA form, the CDR3 reads TGTGCCAGCAGCCTCTATGGTAACATGAACACTGAAGCTTTCTTT. It yields the protein CASSLYGNMNTEAFF.

This chain links TRBV5-6 with TRBJ2-3; no clear D gene. The germline CDR1 and CDR2 sequences are SGHDT and YYEEEE. The V end lost 2 bases, the J end lost 2 bases, and 12 bases lay between the germline ends. This CDR3 spans 15 amino acids. CDR3 bases: TGTGCCAGCAGCTTTATCAGGAGAACCACAGATACGCAGTATTTT. This codes for CASSFIRRTTDTQYF.

The rearrangement uses TRBV5-1 and TRBJ2-7; 7 nucleotides line up with TRBD2. The CDR3 loop spans 14 amino acids. Germline-derived CDR1 and CDR2 are SGHRS and YFSETQ. J was trimmed by 3 bases and V by 5 bases; bases with no gene match: 8. CDR3 amino acids: CASSGGGRDYEQYF. DNA of the CDR3: TGCGCCAGCAGTGGGGGAGGGAGGGACTACGAGCAGTACTTC.

The chain is built from TRBV15 and TRBJ2-2, with a tentative D call TRBD1 (6 bases). CDR3 length: 17 residues. Trimming pared 0 bases from V and 6 bases from J, leaving 17 bases between. Per the germline V gene, CDR1 is LNHNV and CDR2 is YYDKDF (reference sequence). The CDR3 bases are TGTGCCACCAGCAGAGATATGAGAACAGGGTTTCCCGGGGAGCTGTTTTTT. This gives the protein CATSRDMRTGFPGELFF.

V gene TRBV27 combines with J gene TRBJ2-4; TRBD1 agrees at 7 bases. From germline, CDR1 is MNHEY and CDR2 SMNVEV (reference sequence). The CDR3 has 15 amino acids. With V trimmed by 2 bases and J by 3 bases, 4 bases remained unmatched. CDR3 amino acids: CASSLDRAFKNIQYF. The CDR3, as DNA: TGTGCCAGCAGTTTAGACAGGGCTTTCAAAAACATTCAGTACTTC.

The chain combines TRBV6-5 with TRBJ1-4; D is unclear. With 5 bases removed from V and 0 bases from J, the gap between germline ends came to 10 bases. The CDR3 totals 15 residues. In germline, CDR1 is MNHEY, CDR2 SVGAGI. CDR3 DNA: TGTGCCAGCAGTGGCGCAACGGCAACTAATGAAAAACTGTTTTTT. Protein sequence: CASSGATATNEKLFF.

The V gene is TRBV5-1, the J gene TRBJ2-7; 10 nucleotides agree with TRBD2. The CDR3 is 16 residues long. Losses at the gene ends were 3 bases for V and 1 base for J; bases not matched to a gene: 7. Per the germline V gene, CDR1 is SGHRS and CDR2 is YFSETQ. This chain's CDR3 is CASSSPSGSSSYEQYF. The DNA for the CDR3 is TGCGCCAGCAGCTCGCCTAGCGGGAGTTCGTCCTACGAGCAGTACTTC.

This clone was counted a few times. This sequence joins TRBV4-1 and TRBJ1-3, with TRBD1 as a possible D gene (5 bases). Germline assignment: CDR1 MGHRA and CDR2 YSYEKL. With 3 bases removed from V and 1 base from J, the gap between germline ends came to 10 bases. The CDR3 consists of 15 residues. CDR3: CASSQSQASGNTIYF. The CDR3 DNA is TGCGCCAGCAGCCAGTCACAGGCGTCTGGAAACACCATATATTTT.

The chain recombines TRBV7-9 with TRBJ1-2, with 8 bases aligning to TRBD1. Trimming cost V 7 bases and J 5 bases; bases outside gene matches: 12. There are 15 residues in the CDR3. CDR1 and CDR2 (germline): SEHNR, FQNEAQ (reference sequence). CDR3 coding DNA: TGTGCCAGCAAGAAGCCGGGACAGGACTCTTATGGCTACACCTTC. Residues: CASKKPGQDSYGYTF. Looking up the rest from reference TRBV7-9 and TRBJ1-2 gives the full variable domain: DTGVSQNPRHKITKRGQNVTFRCDPISEHNRLYWYRQTLGQGPEFLTYFQNEAQLEKSRLLSDRFSAERPKGSFSTLEIQRTEQGDSAMYLCASKKPGQDSYGYTFGSGTRLTVV.

Points on this clone: Other DNA sequences in the same sample also yield this CDR3. This chain joins TRBV5-4 and TRBJ2-7; possible D gene TRBD2, 5 bases. Germline CDR1 is SGHNT and CDR2 is YYREEE (reference sequence). The CDR3 has 11 amino acids. V lost 2 bases to trimming and J lost 7 bases, with 7 bases between them. CDR3: CASSLGGEQYF. DNA of the CDR3: TGTGCCAGCAGCTTAGGAGGAGAGCAGTACTTC.

The chain combines TRBV25-1 with TRBJ2-2; tentative D call: TRBD1 (5 bases). Trimming removed 3 bases at V and 6 bases at J, with 11 bases between. The CDR3 loop spans 14 amino acids. Germline assignment: CDR1 MGHDK and CDR2 SYGVNS. CDR3 in amino acids: CASSEMMGPGELFF. CDR3 nucleotides: TGTGCCAGCAGTGAGATGATGGGGCCCGGGGAGCTGTTTTTT.

The chain recombines TRBV27 with TRBJ2-5; weak D call: TRBD2 (5 bases). This CDR3 is built from 15 residues. CDR1 is MNHEY and CDR2 is SMNVEV in the germline V gene (reference sequence). The V and J ends lost 5 bases and 2 bases respectively, with 15 bases between them. This CDR3 reads CASSRGPTGQETQYF. The CDR3 DNA is TGTGCCAGCAGTCGCGGACCCACGGGACAAGAGACCCAGTACTTC.

To note about this clone: A read error is likely here: a far larger clone is one base away. This chain connects TRBV7-9 to TRBJ2-2, with D unresolved. CDR3 length: 16 residues. Per the germline V gene, CDR1 is SEHNR and CDR2 is FQNEAQ (reference sequence). Between the trimmed V and J ends, which lost 2 bases and 13 bases, there was a span of 23 bases. In DNA, the CDR3 is TGTGCCAGCAGCTTAACACCTTCGGGTGTCCTGAAAGGGCTGTTTTTT. Translated, it gives CASSLTPSGVLKGLFF.

The chain carries TRBV5-4 and TRBJ2-7; the D is unclear. The CDR3 is made up of 14 amino acids. Trimming shortened V by 2 bases and J by 5 bases, and 14 bases separated the two germline ends. Germline V gene data show CDR1 as SGHNT and CDR2 as YYREEE (reference sequence). CDR3 coding DNA: TGTGCCAGCAGCTTACGGGCGGACCCCCACGAGCAGTACTTC. Translating it yields CASSLRADPHEQYF.

This chain connects TRBV5-5 to TRBJ2-2; no firm D call. With 0 bases removed from V and 5 bases from J, the gap between germline ends came to 8 bases. Germline loops: CDR1 SGHKS, CDR2 YYEKEE (reference sequence). The CDR3 consists of 14 residues. The CDR3 coding sequence is TGTGCCAGCAGCTTGGTCTCCGCTACCGGGGAGCTGTTTTTT. This gives the protein CASSLVSATGELFF.

This chain links TRBV9 with TRBJ2-3, with D possibly being TRBD2 (6 bases). Germline loops: CDR1 SGDLS, CDR2 YYNGEE. This CDR3 is built from 15 residues. The V gene lost 3 bases and the J gene lost 2 bases, with 13 bases spanning the gap. The CDR3 sequence is CASSAWDSFTDTQYF. Here the CDR3 DNA reads TGTGCCAGCAGCGCTTGGGACTCCTTCACAGATACGCAGTATTTT.

The rearrangement joins TRBV7-6 to TRBJ1-1; perhaps TRBD1 as D (5 bases). From germline, CDR1 is SGHVS and CDR2 FNYEAQ. There are 16 residues in the CDR3. V lost 1 base and J lost 3, with 15 bases in between. CDR3 amino acids: CASSLVPGRSYTEAFF. In DNA form, the CDR3 reads TGTGCCAGCAGCTTAGTACCGGGACGGAGTTACACTGAAGCTTTCTTT.

The gene calls are TRBV4-2 and TRBJ1-5, with D tentatively TRBD1 (5 bases). The CDR3 has 14 amino acids. Trimming pared 3 bases from V and 7 bases from J, leaving 13 bases between. In germline, CDR1 is LGHNA, CDR2 YNFKEQ. CDR3 in amino acids: CASSQEHGTQPQHF. The CDR3, as DNA: TGTGCCAGCAGCCAGGAACATGGGACGCAGCCCCAGCATTTT.

The CDR3 DNA sequence: TGTGCCAGCAGGTGGAGGTTAGGGACAGATACGCAGTATTTT. Amino acid sequence: CASRWRLGTDTQYF. This chain links TRBV27 with TRBJ2-3; a weak D match, TRBD2 (5 bases). This CDR3 region has 14 residues. V was shortened by 6 bases and J by 3 bases, with 13 bases between the two germline ends. The V gene's germline CDR1 is MNHEY and CDR2 SMNVEV (reference sequence).

The chain combines TRBV2 with TRBJ2-7, with TRBD2 matching 7 bases. CDR3 length equals 15 residues. CDR1 SNHLY and CDR2 FYNNEI come from the germline V gene. V lost 8 bases to trimming and J lost 3 bases; unmatched junction nucleotides: 13. In DNA form, the CDR3 reads TGTGCCAGCCTCGAAGCGGGGCCGGGCCTCTACGAGCAGTACTTC. This sequence encodes CASLEAGPGLYEQYF. Full variable domain (rest looked up from reference TRBV2 and TRBJ2-7): EPEVTQTPSHQVTQMGQEVILRCVPISNHLYFYWYRQILGQKVEFLVSFYNNEISEKSEIFDDQFSVERPDGSNFTLKIRSTKLEDSAMYFCASLEAGPGLYEQYFGPGTRLTVT.

The V and J genes are TRBV7-2 and TRBJ2-1; 8 bases match TRBD2. Trimming at V came to 2 bases and at J to 14 bases, leaving 11 bases not matched to a gene. From germline, CDR1 is SGHTA and CDR2 FQGNSA. The CDR3 length is 14 residues. CDR3 region: CASSLTGLEAKEFF. In nucleotides, the CDR3 is TGTGCCAGCAGCTTAACGGGACTAGAGGCCAAGGAGTTCTTC.

This clone came up once. This chain links TRBV6-6 with TRBJ2-5, with D tentatively TRBD2 (5 bases). The V end lost 5 bases, the J end lost 0 bases, and 13 bases lay between the germline ends. The CDR3 contains 15 residues. Germline CDR1 reads MNHNY; CDR2 reads SVGAGI (reference sequence). The CDR3 reads CASSLHGVHQETQYF. The CDR3 DNA is TGTGCCAGCAGTCTCCACGGGGTCCACCAAGAGACCCAGTACTTC.

The V call is TRBV5-6, the J call TRBJ2-6, with D possibly TRBD1 on 5 matching bases. The germline V and J ends were trimmed by 2 bases and 1 base, with 7 bases remaining between them. CDR1 and CDR2 (germline): SGHDT, YYEEEE. The CDR3 has 15 amino acids. In DNA, the CDR3 is TGTGCCAGCAGCTTAAGGGGATCTGGGGCCAACGTCCTGACTTTC. It encodes CASSLRGSGANVLTF. Drawing the rest from reference TRBV5-6 and TRBJ2-6, the complete variable domain is DAGVTQSPTHLIKTRGQQVTLRCSPKSGHDTVSWYQQALGQGPQFIFQYYEEEERQRGNFPDRFSGHQFPNYSSELNVNALLLGDSALYLCASSLRGSGANVLTFGAGSRLTVL.

The chain combines TRBV6-6 with TRBJ2-7; possible D gene TRBD2, 5 bases. Trimming took 5 bases from V and 7 from J, leaving 12 bases between them. The CDR3 is 12 amino acids. Per the germline V gene, CDR1 is MNHNY and CDR2 is SVGAGI (reference sequence). The CDR3 loop is CASSLSSGEQYF. The CDR3 DNA reads TGTGCCAGCAGTCTCTCCTCGGGAGAGCAGTACTTC.

The rearrangement joins TRBV7-9 to TRBJ2-5; 8 bases match TRBD2. V trimming: 1 base; J trimming: 2 bases; junction bases outside the gene matches: 12. CDR1 SEHNR and CDR2 FQNEAQ come from the germline V gene (reference sequence). The CDR3 has 18 amino acids. This CDR3 is CASSLDQRSGAGQETQYF. CDR3 DNA sequence: TGTGCCAGCAGCTTAGACCAACGTAGCGGGGCGGGACAAGAGACCCAGTACTTC.

This clone was counted only a few times. The chain couples TRBV4-1 to TRBJ2-5; 11 bases agree with TRBD1. CDR1 is MGHRA and CDR2 is YSYEKL in the germline V gene. V lost 4 bases, J lost 3 bases, and 1 base stayed unmatched. CDR3 size: 14 residues. The DNA for the CDR3 is TGCGCCAGCAGCCTGGGACAGGGGGAAGAGACCCAGTACTTC. Its translation is CASSLGQGEETQYF.